One and the same sample provided the 11 T cell receptor beta chains below, sequenced in a study of cytomegalovirus exposure and HLA in healthy donors. Primers for the PCR totalled 60 Vbeta and 13 Jbeta. Measured with immunoSEQ multiplex PCR; TCRdb has only the in-frame clones, and not every one. The sample has 150,000 to 200,000 clones; approximately 80% are singletons. Material: PBMCs. The origin of the receptors is a man aged 60 to 75 in good health and CMV-seronegative.

This clone has more than one count but fewer than ten. The J gene is TRBJ2-7, the V gene TRBV5-5, with 7 bases lining up with TRBD1. This CDR3 spans 14 amino acids. J was trimmed by 3 bases and V by 4 bases; bases with no gene match: 7. Germline V CDR1 and CDR2: SGHKS, YYEKEE (reference sequence). The CDR3 here is CASSQFRGNYEQYF. CDR3 nucleotides: TGTGCCAGCAGCCAGTTCAGGGGGAACTACGAGCAGTACTTC.

Concerning this clone itself: One end of the junction does not line up with germline, which may come from a read error. V is TRBV7-7 and J is TRBJ2-1, with D maybe TRBD2 (7 bases). Germline values: CDR1 SSHAT, CDR2 FNYEAQ (reference sequence). The CDR3 loop spans 15 amino acids. CDR3 region: CASSPIGGAWGEQFF. CDR3 nucleotide sequence: TGTGCTAGCAGCCCGATAGGGGGGGCGTGGGGTGAGCAGTTCTTC.

As regards this clone: The junction does not match germline at one end; this may be a read error. J is TRBJ1-2 and V is TRBV2; 8 bases are a match to TRBD1. The CDR3 runs to 16 residues. The germline gives CDR1 SNHLY, CDR2 FYNNEI. The CDR3 DNA reads as TGTGCCAGCAGTGGCCCCAAGGGACAGGATCAACGGGGCTACCCCTTC. This sequence encodes CASSGPKGQDQRGYPF.

The gene calls are TRBV28 and TRBJ1-4, with D maybe TRBD1 (6 bases). The CDR3 sequence is 11 residues long. The ends were cut back, 3 bases at V and 15 bases at J, with 11 bases in the middle. Germline lookup yields CDR1 MDHEN and CDR2 SYDVKM. The CDR3 DNA sequence: TGTGCCAGCAGTTTGAAGGGGGAAATGTTTTTT. Translating gives CASSLKGEMFF.

The chain carries TRBV7-8 and TRBJ2-3; 14 bases align to TRBD2. J gave up 5 bases and V 1 base, and 11 bases lay outside the gene matches. Germline V gene sequence: CDR1 SGHVS, CDR2 FQNEAQ. This CDR3 has 19 amino acids. The CDR3 spells CASSLGGWGTSGGGDTQYF. DNA for the CDR3: TGTGCCAGCAGCTTAGGAGGGTGGGGGACTAGCGGGGGAGGAGATACGCAGTATTTT.

A few counts support this clone. This sequence joins TRBV7-9 and TRBJ2-2; D perhaps matches TRBD2 (5 bases). The CDR3 is 17 residues long. The V gene lost 7 bases and the J gene lost 0 bases, with 18 bases spanning the gap. Germline CDR1 is SEHNR and CDR2 is FQNEAQ (reference sequence). DNA for the CDR3: TGTGCCAGCACCTCACCGAGGGTGGACGCGAACACCGGGGAGCTGTTTTTT. Its protein is CASTSPRVDANTGELFF.

This clone was detected only a few times. The V and J genes are TRBV13 and TRBJ2-7; 9 nucleotides agree with TRBD2. J was trimmed by 7 bases and V by 4 bases; bases with no gene match: 14. The germline CDR1 and CDR2 sequences are PRHDT and FYEKMQ (reference sequence). This CDR3 spans 16 amino acids. This CDR3 reads CASSSEPLAGVGEQYF. CDR3 sequence (DNA): TGTGCCAGCAGCTCTGAGCCACTAGCGGGTGTAGGGGAGCAGTACTTC.

J is TRBJ2-1 and V is TRBV4-1, with 10 bases lining up with TRBD2. The CDR3 has 16 amino acids. V was clipped by 1 base and J by 7 bases; unmatched bases: 7. Germline V CDR1 and CDR2: MGHRA, YSYEKL. The DNA for the CDR3 is TGCGCCAGCAGCCAAGGTCCTAGCGGGAGAGGGAATGAGCAGTTCTTC. It specifies CASSQGPSGRGNEQFF.

This chain links TRBV4-3 with TRBJ2-3, with 8 bases aligning to TRBD2. The V segment lost 1 base and the J segment 4 bases; nucleotides outside the gene matches: 7. The germline CDR1 and CDR2 sequences are LGHNA and YSLEER. The CDR3 sequence is 16 residues long. CDR3 coding DNA: TGCGCCAGCAGCCAAGGTCGCGGGAGGTTGGCAGATACGCAGTATTTT. It translates to CASSQGRGRLADTQYF.

The J gene is TRBJ2-7, the V gene TRBV6-5; D is possibly TRBD2 (5 bases). The CDR3 is 11 amino acids. The germline CDR1 and CDR2 sequences are MNHEY and SVGAGI. V lost 5 bases to trimming and J lost 3 bases, with 5 bases between them. Written as DNA, the CDR3 is TGTGCCAGCAGTGGACTCTACGAGCAGTACTTC. Translated: CASSGLYEQYF.

The chain couples TRBV29-1 to TRBJ1-5, with D maybe TRBD1 (6 bases). The CDR3 sequence is 16 residues long. Per the germline V gene, CDR1 is SQVTM and CDR2 is ANQGSEA. The V end was cut by 5 bases, the J end by 1 base, with 18 bases between. Written as DNA, the CDR3 is TGCAGCGTTCCAACTTTTACAGGGTGCAGCAATCAGCCCCAGCATTTT. It translates to CSVPTFTGCSNQPQHF.